Listed below are T cell receptor beta chains from one sample, sequenced in a study of T cell responses to AZD1222 COVID-19 vaccine. The protocol was immunoSEQ multiplex PCR, while the TCRdb copy is restricted to in-frame clones and leaves out a portion. The sample includes 95,000 to 130,000 clones, almost 95% of them seen just once. The material was peripheral blood, obtained 28 days after the second AZD1222 dose. These receptors were obtained from an adult who received the AZD1222 COVID-19 vaccine. Both conserved end residues are part of each CDR3. The D gene is left open where the match is weak.

TRBJ2-2 TRBV27 . CASSSRRQNTGELFF
TRBJ2-2 TRBV14 . CASGGVSNTGELFF
TRBJ2-3 TRBV5-5 TRBD1 CASSSQGDDTQYF
TRBJ1-3 TRBV30 . CAWSGLGISGNTIYF
TRBJ2-7 TRBV19 . CASSIFGRESPREQYF
TRBJ1-6 TRBV19 . CASSDTSPNYNSPLHF
TRBJ1-4 TRBV28 . CASSVKPSVEKLFF
TRBJ2-1 TRBV27 TRBD2 CASSPRLGLDNEQFF
TRBJ2-6 TRBV6-5 . CASTALSSGANVLTF
TRBJ1-1 TRBV28 . CASSVNLEAFF
TRBJ1-1 TRBV2 . CASSESGRGEAFF
TRBJ2-7 TRBV5-6 . CASSLGITNEQYF
TRBJ2-5 TRBV6-5 . CASSPQVGKETQYF
TRBJ1-6 TRBV10-2 TRBD1 CASSDVRGFNSPLHF
TRBJ1-5 TRBV19 . CASSMWNSNQPQHF
TRBJ2-1 TRBV9 . CASSDAGQIYNEQFF
TRBJ1-3 TRBV10-3 TRBD1 CAISETQGANGNTIYF
TRBJ2-5 TRBV9 TRBD2 CASSVSTSRLETQYF